What follows are 28 T cell receptor beta chains derived from one specimen sequenced in a study of shared clonotypes between healthy human individuals. Assay: immunoSEQ multiplex PCR; the TCRdb copy retains only in-frame clones and omits some. The data contain about 1.5 million clones, approximately 97% of them singletons. Sequenced: naive CD4+ T cells sorted from blood. Sample subset: CD45RA+ positively selected. The source of these receptors is a man aged 30-40 years in good health.

Only a few counts were recorded for this clone. This same CDR3 is encoded by further DNA sequences in the sample. V and J are TRBV5-1 and TRBJ2-7; D is undetermined. From germline, CDR1 is SGHRS and CDR2 YFSETQ. V lost 0 bases, J lost 2 bases, and 9 bases lay in between. CDR3 length: 14 amino acids. CDR3 protein: CASSLVGGTYEQYF. CDR3 sequence (DNA): TGCGCCAGCAGCTTGGTAGGTGGAACCTACGAGCAGTACTTC.

V usage is TRBV9 and J usage is TRBJ2-1, with TRBD2 matching over 11 bases. The CDR3 is 15 residues long. The germline gives CDR1 SGDLS, CDR2 YYNGEE. Losses at the gene ends were 1 base for V and 8 bases for J; bases not matched to a gene: 5. In DNA, the CDR3 is TGTGCCAGCAGCGTATTGGGACTAGCGGAGTATGAGCAGTTCTTC. It codes for CASSVLGLAEYEQFF.

The chain couples TRBV7-3 to TRBJ1-1; 7 nucleotides agree with TRBD1. CDR3 length: 13 residues. V shed 6 bases and J 5 bases; nucleotides not matched to a gene: 6. CDR1 is SGHTA and CDR2 is FQGTGA in the germline V gene. The CDR3 is CASRKAGGTEAFF. DNA for the CDR3: TGTGCCAGCAGGAAGGCAGGGGGGACTGAAGCTTTCTTT.

This clone was observed a single time. J is TRBJ1-1 and V is TRBV5-1; 10 nucleotides line up with TRBD1. The germline gives CDR1 SGHRS, CDR2 YFSETQ. This CDR3 contains 15 residues. J gave up 3 bases and V 4 bases, and 6 bases lay outside the gene matches. In DNA, the CDR3 is TGCGCCAGCAGCCAGGTGACAGGGGGCGACACTGAAGCTTTCTTT. Translated: CASSQVTGGDTEAFF.

The chain carries TRBV5-6 and TRBJ2-7, with D possibly called TRBD1 or TRBD2 (5 bases each). V lost 2 bases and J 4 bases, leaving 10 bases between the germline ends. This CDR3 is built from 13 residues. Germline V gene lookup returns CDR1 SGHDT and CDR2 YYEEEE. In nucleotides, the CDR3 is TGTGCCAGCAGCTTTCTAGAGGGGTACGAGCAGTACTTC. Its protein is CASSFLEGYEQYF.

The gene calls are TRBV1 and TRBJ2-5; TRBD2, as called in the table, went unchecked against the DNA. TRBV1 is a known pseudogene. The CDR3 is 14 amino acids. This CDR3 reads CTSSQDPYQETQYF. The CDR3 DNA follows: TGCACCAGCAGCCAAGATCCGTACCAAGAGACCCAGTACTTC.

This chain joins TRBV11-3 and TRBJ1-1; 7 bases line up with TRBD1. V shed 8 bases and J 0 bases; nucleotides not matched to a gene: 3. There are 13 residues in the CDR3. Germline V gene lookup returns CDR1 SGHNT and CDR2 YENEEA. The CDR3 sequence is CASSGQVNTEAFF. In nucleotides, the CDR3 is TGTGCCAGCTCAGGACAGGTGAACACTGAAGCTTTCTTT.

V is TRBV28 and J is TRBJ1-2, with D possibly being TRBD1 (5 bases). V lost 2 bases to trimming and J lost 4 bases, with 11 bases between them. Germline V gene sequence: CDR1 MDHEN, CDR2 SYDVKM. CDR3 length equals 14 residues. The CDR3 protein is CASSLLTGGYGYTF. Written as DNA, the CDR3 is TGTGCCAGCAGTTTACTTACAGGCGGCTATGGCTACACCTTC.

The V gene is TRBV11-3, the J gene TRBJ2-5; D might be TRBD2 (5 bases). CDR1 and CDR2 from the germline V gene are SGHNT and YENEEA. The CDR3 is 13 residues long. Deletions cut 5 bases from V and 5 bases from J, with 12 bases between. CDR3 in amino acids: CASSVGPGETQYF. The DNA for the CDR3 is TGTGCCAGCAGCGTAGGGCCGGGGGAGACCCAGTACTTC.

The V gene is TRBV4-3, the J gene TRBJ1-4; D might be TRBD1 (5 bases). The CDR3 is made up of 16 amino acids. In germline, CDR1 is LGHNA, CDR2 YSLEER. V was clipped by 1 base and J by 1 base, with 10 bases between them. The CDR3 reads CASSQGWGLTNEKLFF. In DNA form, the CDR3 reads TGCGCCAGCAGCCAAGGGTGGGGACTAACTAATGAAAAACTGTTTTTT.

The chain's CDR3 is CASSIAHRDYQTYEQYF. In DNA, the CDR3 is TGTGCCAGTAGTATAGCGCACCGGGACTACCAAACCTACGAGCAGTACTTC. The chain has TRBV19 and TRBJ2-7; 7 nucleotides match TRBD2. With 1 base clipped from V and 2 bases from J, the junction kept 11 bases outside the gene matches. The CDR3 runs to 17 residues. Germline V CDR1 and CDR2: LNHDA, SQIVND (reference sequence).

The chain uses TRBV9 and TRBJ1-5; no firm D call. The CDR3 sequence is 15 residues long. Germline V gene data show CDR1 as SGDLS and CDR2 as YYNGEE. V was cut by 2 bases and J by 5 bases, with 14 bases left in between. This CDR3 is CASSVTGSNDQPQHF. Written as DNA, the CDR3 is TGTGCCAGCAGCGTTACGGGAAGTAATGATCAGCCCCAGCATTTT.

The V gene is TRBV18, the J gene TRBJ2-2, with TRBD1 matching over 7 bases. The CDR3 consists of 16 residues. The junction had 11 bases not matched to a gene; V was cut back by 6 bases and J by 4 bases. Germline lookup yields CDR1 KGHSH and CDR2 LQKENI. Here the CDR3 DNA reads TGTGCCAGCTCCGAGACAGGGTGGATTGGCACCGGGGAGCTGTTTTTT. Its protein is CASSETGWIGTGELFF.

On this clone itself: The same CDR3 also results from other DNA sequences found in this sample. The V call is TRBV9, the J call TRBJ2-2; a possible D gene is TRBD1 (5 bases). CDR1 and CDR2 from the germline V gene are SGDLS and YYNGEE. The CDR3 is made up of 15 amino acids. Trimming stripped 0 bases from V and 2 bases from J, with 8 bases between. The CDR3 bases are TGTGCCAGCAGCGTAGGCAGGGCAAACACCGGGGAGCTGTTTTTT. Translated: CASSVGRANTGELFF.

The gene calls are TRBV5-1 and TRBJ2-2; a possible D gene is TRBD2 (6 bases). The CDR3 runs to 15 residues. In germline, CDR1 is SGHRS, CDR2 YFSETQ. With 2 bases removed from V and 1 base from J, the gap between germline ends came to 9 bases. The CDR3 nucleotides read TGCGCCAGCAGCTTACGGGACTGGAACACCGGGGAGCTGTTTTTT. This codes for CASSLRDWNTGELFF.

The chain joins TRBV5-1 to TRBJ2-3; no reliable D call. The V gene lost 5 bases and the J gene lost 1 base, with 14 bases spanning the gap. In germline, CDR1 is SGHRS, CDR2 YFSETQ. CDR3 size: 15 residues. The CDR3 reads CASSKGSVGTDTQYF. The CDR3 DNA follows: TGCGCCAGCAGTAAAGGGTCAGTGGGCACAGATACGCAGTATTTT.

The chain employs TRBV7-6 and TRBJ1-1, with 7 positions matching TRBD1. This CDR3 comprises 16 residues. Germline trimming cut 1 base from V and 4 bases from J; bases unmatched to any gene: 9. Germline-derived CDR1 and CDR2 are SGHVS and FNYEAQ. CDR3 residues: CASSLGQGLIGTEAFF. CDR3 bases: TGTGCCAGCAGCTTAGGACAGGGTTTGATCGGCACTGAAGCTTTCTTT.

The chain employs TRBV4-1 and TRBJ2-5; D remains ambiguous. CDR3 length: 14 residues. V was pared by 0 bases and J by 5 bases, with 10 bases between. CDR1 is MGHRA, CDR2 YSYEKL, per germline. CDR3 loop: CASSQDTSLETQYF. Here the CDR3 DNA reads TGCGCCAGCAGCCAAGACACAAGCCTTGAGACCCAGTACTTC.

The V and J genes are TRBV27 and TRBJ2-1; 11 bases match TRBD2. V lost 1 base to trimming and J lost 6 bases; unmatched junction nucleotides: 11. The germline V gene has CDR1 MNHEY and CDR2 SMNVEV (reference sequence). This CDR3 has 18 residues. The CDR3 DNA reads as TGTGCCAGCAGTTTATTGCGTGGGACTAGCGGACCATTCAATGAGCAGTTCTTC. The encoded protein is CASSLLRGTSGPFNEQFF.

The chain employs TRBV7-2 and TRBJ2-7; D might be TRBD2 (6 bases). CDR3 length: 16 amino acids. Looked up from germline, CDR1 is SGHTA and CDR2 is FQGNSA. The V gene lost 4 bases and the J gene lost 6 bases, with 22 bases spanning the gap. The CDR3 DNA reads as TGTGCCAGCAGCTCTAGCGCAGGGAGCGGCTCGGTCGAGCAGTACTTC. Translated: CASSSSAGSGSVEQYF.

This clone showed up just once. This CDR3 is also generated by other DNA sequences in the sample. The chain links TRBV5-1 to TRBJ2-5; D is unclear. The CDR3 is 13 residues long. Germline CDR1 reads SGHRS; CDR2 reads YFSETQ. The V end lost 4 bases, the J end lost 1 base, and 8 bases lay between the germline ends. CDR3 residues: CASSRTTQETQYF. CDR3 bases: TGCGCCAGCAGCCGTACTACCCAAGAGACCCAGTACTTC.

This chain uses TRBV28 with TRBJ2-3; D remains unclear. Germline V gene lookup returns CDR1 MDHEN and CDR2 SYDVKM. This CDR3 contains 13 residues. V was clipped by 6 bases and J by 4 bases, with 11 bases between them. In DNA form, the CDR3 reads TGTGCCAGCAGCACCCCTCCTCCAGATACGCAGTATTTT. Protein: CASSTPPPDTQYF. The complete variable domain, with remaining parts taken from reference TRBV28 and TRBJ2-3, reads DVKVTQSSRYLVKRTGEKVFLECVQDMDHENMFWYRQDPGLGLRLIYFSYDVKMKEKGDIPEGYSVSREKKERFSLILESASTNQTSMYLCASSTPPPDTQYFGPGTRLTVL.

This clone appeared once. This sample includes further DNA sequences coding for the same CDR3. The chain couples TRBV9 to TRBJ2-2; the D gene is possibly TRBD2 (6 bases). Trimming shortened V by 0 bases and J by 5 bases, and 11 bases separated the two germline ends. The CDR3 runs to 15 residues. From germline, CDR1 is SGDLS and CDR2 YYNGEE. For the CDR3, the DNA is TGTGCCAGCAGCGTAGGGAGGGCCGGGACCGGGGAGCTGTTTTTT. This gives the protein CASSVGRAGTGELFF.

As for this clone: This sample includes further DNA sequences coding for the same CDR3. CDR3 amino acids: CASSAGLAGFPSYEQYF. Written as DNA, the CDR3 is TGCGCCAGCAGCGCGGGACTAGCGGGCTTTCCTTCTTACGAGCAGTACTTC. This rearrangement joins TRBV4-1 to TRBJ2-7; TRBD2 matches at 12 bases. Germline CDR1 MGHRA, CDR2 YSYEKL. The V and J ends lost 5 bases and 4 bases, in that order; junction bases with no gene match: 12. There are 17 residues in the CDR3.

V usage is TRBV7-9 and J usage is TRBJ1-4; 8 bases are shared with TRBD1. Germline V CDR1 and CDR2: SEHNR, FQNEAQ (reference sequence). The CDR3 runs to 14 residues. J was trimmed by 5 bases and V by 5 bases; bases with no gene match: 4. Written as DNA, the CDR3 is TGTGCCAGCAGCCACAGGGGGGGAAATGAAAAACTGTTTTTT. The encoded protein is CASSHRGGNEKLFF.

The rearrangement joins TRBV11-3 to TRBJ2-1, with unresolved D. Trimming took 3 bases from V and 0 from J, leaving 9 bases between them. CDR3 length: 15 amino acids. Germline lookup yields CDR1 SGHNT and CDR2 YENEEA. Here the CDR3 reads CASSFGYLSYNEQFF. Here the CDR3 DNA reads TGTGCCAGCAGCTTCGGTTACCTCTCCTACAATGAGCAGTTCTTC. The full variable domain, rest sourced from reference TRBV11-3 and TRBJ2-1, is EAGVVQSPRYKIIEKKQPVAFWCNPISGHNTLYWYLQNLGQGPELLIRYENEEAVDDSQLPKDRFSAERLKGVDSTLKIQPAELGDSAVYLCASSFGYLSYNEQFFGPGTRLTVL.

This sequence joins TRBV6-9 and TRBJ2-7, with D possibly matching TRBD1 (6 bases). Trimming left V 4 bases short and J 2 bases short, with 18 bases between. There are 16 residues in the CDR3. Per the germline V gene, CDR1 is MNHGY and CDR2 is SVAAGI. CDR3 protein: CASSWLYRAVPYEQYF. The DNA of the CDR3 is TGTGCCAGCAGTTGGCTGTACAGGGCTGTACCCTACGAGCAGTACTTC.

The chain joins TRBV5-1 to TRBJ2-1; tentatively, D is TRBD2 (6 bases). V lost 6 bases and J 7 bases, leaving 14 bases between the germline ends. The germline gives CDR1 SGHRS, CDR2 YFSETQ. This CDR3 contains 13 residues. The CDR3 reads CASNRGTGNEQFF. CDR3 DNA sequence: TGCGCCAGCAACCGGGGGACGGGTAATGAGCAGTTCTTC.